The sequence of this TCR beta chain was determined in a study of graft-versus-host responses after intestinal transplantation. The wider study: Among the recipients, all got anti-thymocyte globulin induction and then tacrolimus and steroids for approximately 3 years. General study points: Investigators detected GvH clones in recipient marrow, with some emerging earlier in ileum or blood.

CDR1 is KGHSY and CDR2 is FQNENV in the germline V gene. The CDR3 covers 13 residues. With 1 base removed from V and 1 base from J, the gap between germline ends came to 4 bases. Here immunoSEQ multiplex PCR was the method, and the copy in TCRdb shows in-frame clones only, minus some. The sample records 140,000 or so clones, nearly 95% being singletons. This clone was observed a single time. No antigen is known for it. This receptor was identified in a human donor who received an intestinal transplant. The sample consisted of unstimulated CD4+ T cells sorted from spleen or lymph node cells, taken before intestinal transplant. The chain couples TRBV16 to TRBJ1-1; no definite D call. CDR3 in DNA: TGTGCCAGCAGCCAATTTGGGAACACTGAAGCTTTCTTT. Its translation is CASSQFGNTEAFF.